Included here is one TCR beta chain sequence, with context. CDR3 length: 15 amino acids. V shed 4 bases, J shed 9 bases, and the junction held 7 bases outside the gene matches. Germline V gives CDR1 SGHRS, CDR2 YFSETQ. The sample is drawn from a study of blood T cell repertoires in COVID-19. Profiling relied on immunoSEQ multiplex PCR, and the TCRdb table lists in-frame clones only, not all of them. The sample lists 250,000 to 300,000 clones; roughly nine tenths were seen once. The study counted Cohort 3 donors as recovered given two negative PCRs, clearance, or symptom resolution. Specimen: PBMCs or T cells enriched from blood (not recorded which). The receptor was derived from a woman between 40 and 50 years old who had recovered from COVID-19. The rearrangement uses TRBV5-1 and TRBJ2-7; 16 bases line up with TRBD2. CDR3 residues: CASSLGLAGGPRQYF. The DNA for the CDR3 is TGCGCCAGCAGCCTGGGACTAGCGGGAGGGCCTAGGCAGTACTTC.